The clone carrying this T cell receptor (beta chain) was observed a few times. Antigen unknown. Using unique molecular identifiers, the investigators prepared the TCRbeta library. TCRdb reprocessed the PCR reads with MiXCR, giving one entry per CDR3 protein. The sample carries about 870,000 distinct CDR3 sequences, approximately 15% recorded once. The entry originates in a study of T-cell reconstitution after alpha-beta-depleted transplantation in children. Study-wide findings and caveats: There were some patients whose high TCRbeta diversity at day 60 came from surviving recipient T cells and thymic progenitors. Diversity and T-cell counts at one year after transplant derived mostly from new T cells. About two months after transplant, alpha-beta T cells reportedly came from several hundred expanded graft clones.

Germline CDR1 DFQATT, CDR2 SNEGSKA (reference sequence). The CDR3 runs to 12 residues. V dropped 0 bases and J dropped 7; count of bases not matched to a gene: 2. The rearrangement uses TRBV20-1 and TRBJ2-7; the match to TRBD1 covers 8 bases. This clonotype was obtained from a male patient younger than 18 who had a stem cell transplant for acute lymphoblastic leukemia, so the T cells may come from the graft donor. The source was PBMCs, mostly from graft donor cells, collected 360 days after TCRalphabeta/CD19-depleted stem cell transplant. In DNA, the CDR3 is TGCAGTGCTAGAGATCAGGGGGCGGAGCAGTACTTC. Translating it yields CSARDQGAEQYF.